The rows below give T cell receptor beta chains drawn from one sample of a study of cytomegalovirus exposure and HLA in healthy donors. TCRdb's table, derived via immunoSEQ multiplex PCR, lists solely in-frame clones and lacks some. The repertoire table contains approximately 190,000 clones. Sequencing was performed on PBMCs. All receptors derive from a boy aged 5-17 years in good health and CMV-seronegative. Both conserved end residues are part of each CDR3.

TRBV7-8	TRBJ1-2	CASSTTGQNYGYTF
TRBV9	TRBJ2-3	CASSVAAGLPTDTQYF
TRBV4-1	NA	CASRLRTGVSYEQYF
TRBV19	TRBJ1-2	CASSIGTGGGYTF
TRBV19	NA	CASSSRRDYEQYF
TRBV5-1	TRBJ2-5	CASSLNRGGAGGETQYF
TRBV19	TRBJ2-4	CASRNTGGKNIQYF
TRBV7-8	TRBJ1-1	CASSSLTGGALNTEAFF
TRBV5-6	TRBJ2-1	CASSPGRGYNNEQFF
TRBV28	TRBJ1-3	CASSLSLSGNTIYF
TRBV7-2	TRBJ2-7	CASSLGGPREEQYF
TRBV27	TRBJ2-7	CASSNRRDKNEQYF
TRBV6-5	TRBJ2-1	CASRGDNRVGEQFF
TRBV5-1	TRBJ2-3	CASSGRQGVTDTQYF
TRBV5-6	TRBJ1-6	CASGTGLGSPLHF
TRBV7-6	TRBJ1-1	CASSASGANTEAFF
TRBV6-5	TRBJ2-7	CASSPTRTSGYEQYF
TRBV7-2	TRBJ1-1	CASSPKKRVHEAFF
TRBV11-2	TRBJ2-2	CASSRKLATYTGELFF
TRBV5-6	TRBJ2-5	CASTDGGGPQETQYF
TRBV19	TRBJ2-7	CASSITGQGRNEQYF
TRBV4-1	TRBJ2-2	CASSHQGAGELFF
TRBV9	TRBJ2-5	CASSVAGGETQYF
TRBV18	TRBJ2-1	CASSPPRTDNEQFF
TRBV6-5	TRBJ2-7	CASSSSGTGQHYEQYF
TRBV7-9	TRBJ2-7	CASSPGTGPLDEQYF
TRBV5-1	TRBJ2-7	CASSLVASGGNEQYF
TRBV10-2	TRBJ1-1	CASSMGGTEAFF
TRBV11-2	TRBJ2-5	CASHPRVTGGHETQYF
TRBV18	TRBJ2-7	CASSPPAIASSYEQYF
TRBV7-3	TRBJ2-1	CASSQHVSGGVNEQFF
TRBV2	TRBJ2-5	CASRKTENIQETQYF
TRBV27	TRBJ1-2	CASSLGGSGGYTF
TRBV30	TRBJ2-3	CAWSVINRVRRTSNPTDTQYF
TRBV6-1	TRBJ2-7	CATRLAGTYEQYF
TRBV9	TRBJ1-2	CASSGDRMSAGDYGYTF
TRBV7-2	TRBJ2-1	CASSRQGVLADNEQFF
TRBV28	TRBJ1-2	CASSTSSVELYGYTF
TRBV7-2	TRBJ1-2	CASAQTPNYGYTF
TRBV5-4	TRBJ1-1	CASSFRQGWTEAFF
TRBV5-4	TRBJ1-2	CASSLATGRADYGYTF
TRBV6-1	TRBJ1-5	CASSSAKAGLSQHF
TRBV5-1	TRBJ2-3	CASSSERGADTQYF
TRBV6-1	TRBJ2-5	CASGTWRETQYF
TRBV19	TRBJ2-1	CASSPPGGGEQFF
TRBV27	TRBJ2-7	CASSLRGGEQYF
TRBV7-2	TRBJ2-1	CASSPYERINNGNEQFF
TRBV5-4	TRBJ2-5	CASSLAWTGQETQYF
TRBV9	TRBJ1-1	CASSVGRGAFF
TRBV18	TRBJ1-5	CASSPQAGQVNQPQHF
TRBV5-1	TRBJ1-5	CASSLEGGNQPQHF
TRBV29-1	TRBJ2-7	CSVEGSLAGRPYEQYF